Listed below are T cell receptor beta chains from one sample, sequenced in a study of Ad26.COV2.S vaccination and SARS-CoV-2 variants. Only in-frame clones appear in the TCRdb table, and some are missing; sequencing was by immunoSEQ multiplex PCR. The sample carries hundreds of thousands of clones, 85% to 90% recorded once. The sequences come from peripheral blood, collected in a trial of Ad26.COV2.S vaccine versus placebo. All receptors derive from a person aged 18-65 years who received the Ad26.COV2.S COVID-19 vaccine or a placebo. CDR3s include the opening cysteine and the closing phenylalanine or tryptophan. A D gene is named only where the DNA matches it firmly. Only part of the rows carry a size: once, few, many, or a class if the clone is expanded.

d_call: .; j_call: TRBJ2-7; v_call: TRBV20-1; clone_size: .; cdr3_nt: TGCAGTGCTAGCGCCAACTACGAGCAGTACTTC; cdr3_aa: CSASANYEQYF
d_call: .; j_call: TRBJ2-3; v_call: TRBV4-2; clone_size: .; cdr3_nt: TGTGCCAGCAGCCAAGAAACAGCGGCCCTGGGTTATACGCAGTATTTT; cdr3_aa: CASSQETAALGYTQYF
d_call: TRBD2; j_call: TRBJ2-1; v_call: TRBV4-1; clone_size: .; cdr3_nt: TGCGCCAGCAGCCAAGATGGCCGGGGGGGATACAATGAGCAGTTCTTC; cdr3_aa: CASSQDGRGGYNEQFF
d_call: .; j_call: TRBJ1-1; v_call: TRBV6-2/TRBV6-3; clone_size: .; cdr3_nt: TGTGCCAGCAGCCTTATACGGGGGCGCGGTTTCGGAATTGAAGCTTTCTTT; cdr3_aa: CASSLIRGRGFGIEAFF
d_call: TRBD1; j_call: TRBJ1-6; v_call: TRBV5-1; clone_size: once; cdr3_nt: TGCGCCAGCAGCGTAACCGGGACAGGGGGGAATTCACCCCTCCACTTT; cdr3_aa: CASSVTGTGGNSPLHF
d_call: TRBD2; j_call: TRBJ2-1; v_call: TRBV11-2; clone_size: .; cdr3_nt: TGTGCCAGCAGTCCGGGACTAGCGGGAGACTCCTACAATGAGCAGTTCTTC; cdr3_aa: CASSPGLAGDSYNEQFF
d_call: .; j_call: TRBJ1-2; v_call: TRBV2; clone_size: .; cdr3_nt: TGTGCCACCCAGGGAACGGAGCATCGCTACACCTTC; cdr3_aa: CATQGTEHRYTF
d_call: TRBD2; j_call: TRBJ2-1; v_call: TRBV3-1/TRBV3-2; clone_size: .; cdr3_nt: TGTGCCAGCAGCCCTCGGACTAGCGGGAGTGAGCAGTTCTTC; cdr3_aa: CASSPRTSGSEQFF
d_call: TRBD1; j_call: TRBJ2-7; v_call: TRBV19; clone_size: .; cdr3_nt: TGTGCCAGTAGTATAGATGCCCCCGGGACAGGGACGGGCGAGCAGTACTTC; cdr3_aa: CASSIDAPGTGTGEQYF
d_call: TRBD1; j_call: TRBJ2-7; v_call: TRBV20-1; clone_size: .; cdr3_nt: TGCAGTGCTAGTCGGTTAAGACAGGGGGGCTACGAGCAGTACTTC; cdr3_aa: CSASRLRQGGYEQYF
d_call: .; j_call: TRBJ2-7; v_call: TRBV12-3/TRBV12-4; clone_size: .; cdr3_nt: TGTGCCAGCAGTTTCGGACACGAGCAGTACTTC; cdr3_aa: CASSFGHEQYF
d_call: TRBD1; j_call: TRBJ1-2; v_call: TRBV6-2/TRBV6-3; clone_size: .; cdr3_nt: TGTGCCAGCAGTTACGGGACAGCTACCTCGACCTATGGCTACACCTTC; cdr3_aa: CASSYGTATSTYGYTF
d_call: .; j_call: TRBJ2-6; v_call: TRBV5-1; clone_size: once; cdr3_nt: TGCGCCAGCAGCCCTGGGGGCTCTGGGGCCAACGTCCTGACTTTC; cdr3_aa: CASSPGGSGANVLTF
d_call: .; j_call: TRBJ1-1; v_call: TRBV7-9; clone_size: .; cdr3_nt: TGTGCCAGCAGACGGACGGTCCAGGGGGAAGCTTTCTTT; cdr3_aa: CASRRTVQGEAFF
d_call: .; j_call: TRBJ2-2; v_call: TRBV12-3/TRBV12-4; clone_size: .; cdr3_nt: TGTGCCAGCACCAATCGCAACACCGGGGAGCTGTTTTTT; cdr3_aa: CASTNRNTGELFF
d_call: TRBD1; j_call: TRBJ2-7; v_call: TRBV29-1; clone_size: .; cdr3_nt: TGCAGCGTTGAATCCGGGACAGTGGGGTCCTACGAGCAGTACTTC; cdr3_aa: CSVESGTVGSYEQYF
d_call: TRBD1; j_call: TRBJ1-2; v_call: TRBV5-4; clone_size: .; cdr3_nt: TGTGCCAGCAGCCCCGGGACAGGGGGCGGCTACACCTTC; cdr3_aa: CASSPGTGGGYTF
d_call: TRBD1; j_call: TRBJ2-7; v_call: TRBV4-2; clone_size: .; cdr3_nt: TGTGCCAGCAGCGCCGGGACAGGGGCCTACGAGCAGTACTTC; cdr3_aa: CASSAGTGAYEQYF
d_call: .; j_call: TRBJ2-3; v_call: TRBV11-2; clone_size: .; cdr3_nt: TGTGCCAGCAGCTTGAACAGGCCCCCCTCGGATACGCAGTATTTT; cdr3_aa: CASSLNRPPSDTQYF
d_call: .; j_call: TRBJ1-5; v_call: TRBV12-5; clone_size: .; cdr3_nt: TGTGCTAGTGGACGAGATAGCAATCAGCCCCAGCATTTT; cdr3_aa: CASGRDSNQPQHF
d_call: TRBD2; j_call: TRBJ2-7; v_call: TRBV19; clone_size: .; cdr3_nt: TGTGCCAGTAGTATAGTTCTAGCGGGAGCCTACGAGCAGTACTTC; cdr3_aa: CASSIVLAGAYEQYF
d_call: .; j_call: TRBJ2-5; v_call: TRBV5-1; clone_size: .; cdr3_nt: TGCGCCAGCAGCTTGGCCCCTACCGGGCGGATACAAGAGACCCAGTACTTC; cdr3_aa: CASSLAPTGRIQETQYF
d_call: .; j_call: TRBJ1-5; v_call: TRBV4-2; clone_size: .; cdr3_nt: TGTGCCAGCAGCCAAGCTCCCCATCAGCCCCAGCATTTT; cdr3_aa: CASSQAPHQPQHF
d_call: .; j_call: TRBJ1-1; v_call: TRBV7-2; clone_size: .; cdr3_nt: TGTGCCAGCAGCTCCTTCCAGGGAGGCACTGAAGCTTTCTTT; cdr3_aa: CASSSFQGGTEAFF
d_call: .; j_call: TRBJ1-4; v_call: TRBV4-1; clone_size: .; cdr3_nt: TGCGCCAGCAGCCAAGGTCGGTACGGACAGAGTAATGAAAAACTGTTTTTT; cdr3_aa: CASSQGRYGQSNEKLFF
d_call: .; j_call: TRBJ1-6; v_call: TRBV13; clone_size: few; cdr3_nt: TGTGCCAGCAGCTCGAGGTCCGGATCTCGGGTTTCACCCCTCCACTTT; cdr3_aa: CASSSRSGSRVSPLHF
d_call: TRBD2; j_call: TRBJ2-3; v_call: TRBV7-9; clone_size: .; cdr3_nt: TGTGCCAGCAGCCCGGGGACTAGCGGAACAGATACGCAGTATTTT; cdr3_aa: CASSPGTSGTDTQYF
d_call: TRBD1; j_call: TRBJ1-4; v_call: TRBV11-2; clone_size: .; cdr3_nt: TGTGCCAGCAGCTTAGATCCGGCCGGGACAGGGACCGAAAAACTGTTTTTT; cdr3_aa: CASSLDPAGTGTEKLFF
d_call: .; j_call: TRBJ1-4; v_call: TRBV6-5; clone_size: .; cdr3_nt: TGTGCCAGCAGCCGCCCCGAGTATGAAAAACTGTTTTTT; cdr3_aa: CASSRPEYEKLFF
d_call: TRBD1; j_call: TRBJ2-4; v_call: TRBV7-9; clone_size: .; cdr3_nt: TGTGCCAGCAGCGTAGACAGGGGATACAAAAACATTCAGTACTTC; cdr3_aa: CASSVDRGYKNIQYF
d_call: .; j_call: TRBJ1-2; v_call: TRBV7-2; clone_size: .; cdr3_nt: TGTGCCAGCAGCCAAGCGTCTGGCTACACCTTC; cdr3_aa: CASSQASGYTF
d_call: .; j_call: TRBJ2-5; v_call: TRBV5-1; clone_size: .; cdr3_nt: TGCGCCAGCAGCCCCTCGGCGCGGGAGACCCAGTACTTC; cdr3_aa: CASSPSARETQYF
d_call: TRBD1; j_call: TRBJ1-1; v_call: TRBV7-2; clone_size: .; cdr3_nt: TGTGCCAGCAGCATGGACAGGGTGACTGAAGCTTTCTTT; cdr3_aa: CASSMDRVTEAFF
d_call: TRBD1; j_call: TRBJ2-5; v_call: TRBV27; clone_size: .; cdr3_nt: TGTGCCAGCAGGCGAGGGGGCGAGACCCAGTACTTC; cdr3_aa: CASRRGGETQYF
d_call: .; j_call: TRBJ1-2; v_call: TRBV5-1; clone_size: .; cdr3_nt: TGCGCCAGCAGCTTGTCCGGGGCCATCGGCTACACCTTC; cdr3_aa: CASSLSGAIGYTF